One and the same sample provided the 25 T cell receptor beta chains below, sequenced in a study of blood T cell repertoires in COVID-19. Sequencing was performed with immunoSEQ multiplex PCR; in TCRdb, only in-frame clones are kept and a portion is missing. The table has roughly 330,000 clones, roughly 90% seen once. Input material: peripheral blood. All receptors come from a man aged 18 to 30 who had recovered from COVID-19.

The chain couples TRBV30 to TRBJ1-1; 8 bases match TRBD1. Losses at the gene ends were 4 bases for V and 5 bases for J; bases not matched to a gene: 9. Germline loops: CDR1 GTSNPN, CDR2 SVGIG (reference sequence). This CDR3 spans 14 amino acids. The CDR3 region has the DNA TGTGCCTGGAACCTCAGGGGGCTGCGGACTGAAGCTTTCTTT. Protein sequence: CAWNLRGLRTEAFF.

The chain joins TRBV30 to TRBJ2-7; 8 bases are a match to TRBD2. This CDR3 is built from 13 residues. J gave up 0 bases and V 5 bases, and 3 bases lay outside the gene matches. The germline V gene encodes CDR1 GTSNPN and CDR2 SVGIG (reference sequence). CDR3 coding DNA: TGTGCCTGGGCGGGGGGCAACTCCTACGAGCAGTACTTC. Protein sequence: CAWAGGNSYEQYF.

CDR3 coding DNA: TGCGCCAGCAGCCCGGCGGGGGACGATAGTTCACCCCTCCACTTT. Encoded protein: CASSPAGDDSSPLHF. The chain recombines TRBV5-1 with TRBJ1-6; perhaps TRBD1 as D (5 bases). V shed 4 bases and J shed 9 bases, with 17 bases lying between them. Germline V gives CDR1 SGHRS, CDR2 YFSETQ. This CDR3 has 15 residues. The full variable domain, its missing parts supplied by reference TRBV5-1 and TRBJ1-6, is KAGVTQTPRYLIKTRGQQVTLSCSPISGHRSVSWYQQTPGQGLQFLFEYFSETQRNKGNFPGRFSGRQFSNSRSEMNVSTLELGDSALYLCASSPAGDDSSPLHFGNGTRLTVT.

The chain carries TRBV29-1 and TRBJ2-2; 11 nucleotides align to TRBD1. V gave up 4 bases and J gave up 1 base; unmatched junction bases: 17. CDR1 is SQVTM and CDR2 is ANQGSEA in the germline V gene. The CDR3 covers 20 residues. In DNA, the CDR3 is TGCAGCGTTGCACCCCCGGGACAGGGGGTCCCTGGCCAGAACACCGGGGAGCTGTTTTTT. Protein sequence: CSVAPPGQGVPGQNTGELFF.

This chain links TRBV6-2 or TRBV6-3 with TRBJ1-2; weak D call: TRBD1 (6 bases). Germline V gene data show CDR1 as MNHEY and CDR2 as SVGEGT. The CDR3 is made up of 14 amino acids. Trimming pared 2 bases from V and 3 bases from J, leaving 10 bases between. The CDR3 region is CASSYVTGHYGYTF. The CDR3 DNA reads TGTGCCAGCAGTTACGTAACAGGGCACTATGGCTACACCTTC.

The chain combines TRBV28 with TRBJ1-1; D gene uncertain. Trimming left V 2 bases short and J 12 bases short, with 16 bases between. Germline assignment: CDR1 MDHEN and CDR2 SYDVKM. CDR3 length equals 13 residues. This CDR3 is CASSLTLAGITFF. The CDR3 DNA reads TGTGCCAGCAGTTTAACCTTGGCAGGTATAACTTTCTTT.

This clone was seen a handful of times. V and J are TRBV2 and TRBJ2-1; no firm D call. The ends were cut back, 6 bases at V and 8 bases at J, with 20 bases in the middle. CDR3 length: 15 amino acids. The germline gives CDR1 SNHLY, CDR2 FYNNEI. Here the CDR3 DNA reads TGTGCCAGCAGCCCTCAGGTCTTCACCTTCGATGAGCAGTTCTTC. It yields the protein CASSPQVFTFDEQFF. Drawing the rest from reference TRBV2 and TRBJ2-1, the complete variable domain is EPEVTQTPSHQVTQMGQEVILRCVPISNHLYFYWYRQILGQKVEFLVSFYNNEISEKSEIFDDQFSVERPDGSNFTLKIRSTKLEDSAMYFCASSPQVFTFDEQFFGPGTRLTVL.

This clone was counted only a few times. The missing conserved phenylalanine or tryptophan at the end of this CDR3 makes a read error likely. The limits of the CDR3 on the DNA are not certain, so only TCRdb's listed CDR3 is given. The rearrangement uses TRBV20-1 and TRBJ1-2; the table's D call, TRBD1, was not checked against the DNA. The CDR3 length equals 10 residues, ends included. Germline assignment: CDR1 DFQATT and CDR2 SNEGSKA (reference sequence). The CDR3: CSARDHRVVL.

The chain recombines TRBV5-4 with TRBJ2-7, with 10 bases aligning to TRBD2. V gave up 3 bases and J gave up 2 bases; unmatched junction bases: 5. Germline V gene lookup returns CDR1 SGHNT and CDR2 YYREEE (reference sequence). There are 15 residues in the CDR3. The CDR3 bases are TGTGCCAGCAGCTCCGAGCGGGAGGGTCCCTACGAGCAGTACTTC. Translation gives CASSSEREGPYEQYF. The full variable domain, in which reference TRBV5-4 and TRBJ2-7 provide the parts outside the CDR3, is ETGVTQSPTHLIKTRGQQVTLRCSSQSGHNTVSWYQQALGQGPQFIFQYYREEENGRGNFPPRFSGLQFPNYSSELNVNALELDDSALYLCASSSEREGPYEQYFGPGTRLTVT.

The rearrangement links TRBV19 to TRBJ2-2; D is possibly TRBD2 (6 bases). Germline CDR1 LNHDA, CDR2 SQIVND (reference sequence). The CDR3 contains 14 residues. Trimming left V 2 bases short and J 6 bases short, with 10 bases between. The CDR3 nucleotides are TGTGCCAGTAGTATATTGCTAGCGCCCGGGGAGCTGTTTTTT. Protein: CASSILLAPGELFF.

The CDR3 reads CASSLVRDRDTEAFF. The CDR3 nucleotides are TGTGCCAGCAGCTTGGTCAGGGATAGGGACACTGAAGCTTTCTTT. This chain connects TRBV7-9 to TRBJ1-1; a possible D gene is TRBD1 (5 bases). The germline CDR1 and CDR2 sequences are SEHNR and FQNEAQ (reference sequence). The V end was cut by 3 bases, the J end by 3 bases, with 14 bases between. The CDR3 runs 15 residues.

The chain couples TRBV5-4 to TRBJ2-5; D uncertain. The CDR3 length is 14 residues. Germline lookup yields CDR1 SGHNT and CDR2 YYREEE (reference sequence). Trimming removed 3 bases from V and 1 base from J, with 10 bases in between. The CDR3 spells CASSYLELQETQYF. The CDR3 bases are TGTGCCAGCAGCTACCTAGAACTCCAAGAGACCCAGTACTTC.

The V call is TRBV19, the J call TRBJ2-5; D gene unclear. The CDR3 covers 13 residues. Trimming stripped 1 base from V and 3 bases from J, with 6 bases between. CDR1 is LNHDA and CDR2 is SQIVND in the germline V gene (reference sequence). The chain's CDR3 is CASSIGLKETQYF. DNA for the CDR3: TGTGCCAGTAGTATAGGGCTGAAAGAGACCCAGTACTTC.

J is TRBJ1-1 and V is TRBV29-1; TRBD1 aligns across 10 bases. V was clipped by 0 bases and J by 6 bases; unmatched bases: 10. Germline CDR1 is SQVTM and CDR2 is ANQGSEA. The CDR3 has 16 amino acids. The CDR3 region is CSVEDRTGGKIAEAFF. CDR3 sequence (DNA): TGCAGCGTTGAAGACCGGACAGGGGGTAAGATCGCTGAAGCTTTCTTT. Full variable domain (rest looked up from reference TRBV29-1 and TRBJ1-1): SAVISQKPSRDICQRGTSLTIQCQVDSQVTMMFWYRQQPGQSLTLIATANQGSEATYESGFVIDKFPISRPNLTFSTLTVSNMSPEDSSIYLCSVEDRTGGKIAEAFFGQGTRLTVV.

The chain is built from TRBV9 and TRBJ1-4; D might be TRBD1 (5 bases). Per the germline V gene, CDR1 is SGDLS and CDR2 is YYNGEE. V gave up 0 bases and J gave up 5 bases, with 11 bases separating them. The CDR3 length is 15 residues. CDR3 in amino acids: CASSVEGLPNEKLFF. CDR3 nucleotide sequence: TGTGCCAGCAGCGTAGAGGGACTCCCAAATGAAAAACTGTTTTTT. Using reference TRBV9 and TRBJ1-4 for the parts outside the CDR3, the full variable domain is DSGVTQTPKHLITATGQRVTLRCSPRSGDLSVYWYQQSLDQGLQFLIQYYNGEERAKGNILERFSAQQFPDLHSELNLSSLELGDSALYFCASSVEGLPNEKLFFGSGTQLSVL.

This chain joins TRBV10-3 and TRBJ1-5; D perhaps matches TRBD1 (5 bases). CDR3 length: 15 residues. Looked up from germline, CDR1 is ENHRY and CDR2 is SYGVKD. V was pared by 3 bases and J by 2 bases, with 11 bases between. CDR3 sequence: CAISEIGEGNQPQHF. DNA of the CDR3: TGTGCCATCAGTGAAATAGGGGAGGGCAATCAGCCCCAGCATTTT.

V is TRBV9 and J is TRBJ2-1, with 9 bases lining up with TRBD1. Trimming took 0 bases from V and 7 from J; bases not matched to a gene: 5. Germline CDR1 is SGDLS and CDR2 is YYNGEE. This CDR3 contains 15 residues. CDR3 nucleotide sequence: TGTGCCAGCAGCGTAGCCGGGACAGGGTCTAATGAGCAGTTCTTC. Translating gives CASSVAGTGSNEQFF.

This clone was seen just once. The chain links TRBV6-6 to TRBJ2-1; TRBD2 aligns across 10 bases. Unmatched junction bases numbered 9, after V lost 2 bases and J lost 8 bases. CDR3 length equals 16 residues. Germline-derived CDR1 and CDR2 are MNHNY and SVGAGI (reference sequence). The CDR3 sequence: CASSYPRAGGRDEQFF. In DNA form, the CDR3 reads TGTGCCAGCAGTTACCCTCGAGCGGGGGGGCGTGATGAGCAGTTCTTC.

Points on this clone: The same CDR3 is also encoded by other DNA sequences in this sample. The rearrangement joins TRBV29-1 to TRBJ1-1, with D uncertain. Trimming left V 4 bases short and J 2 bases short, with 8 bases between. The CDR3 sequence is 12 residues long. CDR1 and CDR2 (germline): SQVTM, ANQGSEA. CDR3 nucleotides: TGCAGCGTTGTGAGAGTAAACACTGAAGCTTTCTTT. It yields the protein CSVVRVNTEAFF.

The rearrangement joins TRBV4-3 to TRBJ2-1; 8 nucleotides match TRBD1. V shed 0 bases and J 4 bases; nucleotides not matched to a gene: 8. This CDR3 has 17 amino acids. Germline-derived CDR1 and CDR2 are LGHNA and YSLEER. The CDR3 region has the DNA TGCGCCAGCAGCCAAGATCCCGGACAGGGATTTTACAATGAGCAGTTCTTC. This codes for CASSQDPGQGFYNEQFF.

This clone was counted only a few times. The chain employs TRBV6-6 and TRBJ2-7, with D perhaps TRBD2 (7 bases). Germline V lookup: CDR1 MNHNY, CDR2 SVGAGI (reference sequence). The ends were cut back, 2 bases at V and 0 bases at J, with 14 bases in the middle. The CDR3 loop spans 16 amino acids. This CDR3 is CASSYRAGALSYEQYF. The CDR3 coding sequence is TGTGCCAGCAGTTACCGGGCGGGGGCCCTCTCCTACGAGCAGTACTTC.

The chain couples TRBV29-1 to TRBJ1-1; no clear D. The CDR3 is 14 amino acids. CDR1 SQVTM and CDR2 ANQGSEA come from the germline V gene. V was clipped by 1 base and J by 0 bases, with 9 bases between them. The CDR3 sequence: CSVEGRHMNTEAFF. CDR3 DNA sequence: TGCAGCGTTGAAGGGAGGCACATGAACACTGAAGCTTTCTTT.

A note on this clone: Other DNA sequences in the same sample also yield this CDR3. The V gene is TRBV9, the J gene TRBJ1-1; TRBD1 matches at 8 bases. The CDR3 has 17 amino acids. After removal of 2 bases from V and 0 bases from J, the junction contained 9 bases not matched to a gene. Germline V gene lookup returns CDR1 SGDLS and CDR2 YYNGEE. CDR3 loop: CASSVGQGAPMNTEAFF. In DNA, the CDR3 is TGTGCCAGCAGCGTTGGGCAGGGGGCGCCTATGAACACTGAAGCTTTCTTT.

The chain links TRBV9 to TRBJ2-5; TRBD2 matches 7 bases. V was pared by 3 bases and J by 1 base, with 3 bases of the junction left unmatched. The germline V gene encodes CDR1 SGDLS and CDR2 YYNGEE. This CDR3 contains 14 residues. The CDR3 loop reads CASSAASGQETQYF. The CDR3 DNA follows: TGTGCCAGCAGCGCCGCTAGCGGCCAAGAGACCCAGTACTTC.

The rearrangement joins TRBV7-3 to TRBJ1-2; 10 bases fit TRBD1. CDR1 is SGHTA and CDR2 is FQGTGA in the germline V gene. Trimming cost V 0 bases and J 8 bases; bases outside gene matches: 3. The CDR3 is made up of 14 amino acids. DNA for the CDR3: TGTGCCAGCAGCTTAACCGGGACAGGGGACGGCTACACCTTC. This codes for CASSLTGTGDGYTF.